One T cell receptor beta chain is described in this entry. The antigen remains unidentified. These data belong to a study of cytomegalovirus exposure and HLA in healthy donors. Notes on the study in general: Because they were indistinguishable, some V segments, including TRBV6-2 and TRBV6-3, were excluded.

CDR1 is LNHDA and CDR2 is SQIVND in the germline V gene (reference sequence). The CDR3 sequence is 18 residues long. Trimming cost V 3 bases and J 0 bases, with 15 bases left between them. Donors showed nominal health when sampled, although they likely had unrecorded immune exposures. It was with 60 Vbeta and 13 Jbeta primers that the PCR ran. Libraries were prepared by immunoSEQ multiplex PCR; TCRdb keeps only in-frame clonotypes and omits some of them. This repertoire shows about 130,000 clones, around 10% found once; its top ten account for roughly 2%. This TCR was sampled from a middle-aged man in good health and CMV-seronegative. The sequencing input was PBMCs. This chain joins TRBV19 and TRBJ2-6; the D gene is possibly TRBD1 (6 bases). The CDR3 spells CASSISGTHDSGANVLTF. CDR3 bases: TGTGCCAGTAGTATTTCGGGGACACATGACTCTGGGGCCAACGTCCTGACTTTC.